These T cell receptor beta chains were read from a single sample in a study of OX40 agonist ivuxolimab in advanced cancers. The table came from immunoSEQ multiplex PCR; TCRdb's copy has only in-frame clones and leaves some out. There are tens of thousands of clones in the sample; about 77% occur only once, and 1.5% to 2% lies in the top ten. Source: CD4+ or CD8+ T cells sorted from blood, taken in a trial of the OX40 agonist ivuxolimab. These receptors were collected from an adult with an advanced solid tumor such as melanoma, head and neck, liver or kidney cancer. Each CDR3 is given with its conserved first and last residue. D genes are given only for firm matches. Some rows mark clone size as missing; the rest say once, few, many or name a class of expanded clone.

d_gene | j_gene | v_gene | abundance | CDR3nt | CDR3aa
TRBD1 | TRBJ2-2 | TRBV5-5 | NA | TGTGCCAGCAGCGGGCAGAGGACAGGGAACACCGGGGAGCTGTTTTTT | CASSGQRTGNTGELFF
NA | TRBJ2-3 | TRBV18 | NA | TGTGCCAGCTCACCCTTAGGGGGGCAGATCACAGATACGCAGTATTTT | CASSPLGGQITDTQYF
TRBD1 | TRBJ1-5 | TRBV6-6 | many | TGTGCCAGCAGACACAGGGGAGATAGCAATCAGCCCCAGCATTTT | CASRHRGDSNQPQHF
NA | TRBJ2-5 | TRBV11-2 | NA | TGTGCCAGCAGCTTAGGGGTAGAAGAGACCCAGTACTTC | CASSLGVEETQYF
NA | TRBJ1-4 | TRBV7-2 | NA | TGTGCCAGCAGCTTACCCCCGGGGTTGTGGGGGGAAAAACTGTTTTTT | CASSLPPGLWGEKLFF
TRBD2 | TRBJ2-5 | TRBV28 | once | TGTGCCAGCAGTTCACTAGCGGGAGGCCGAGGGGGACAAGAGACCCAGTACTTC | CASSSLAGGRGGQETQYF
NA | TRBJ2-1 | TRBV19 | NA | TGTGCCAGTAGTATAACGCTAACGGGGAATGAGCAGTTCTTC | CASSITLTGNEQFF
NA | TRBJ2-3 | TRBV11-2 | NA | TGTGCCAGCAGATCAACGCCAGCCCCCCGGCGGGATACGCAGTATTTT | CASRSTPAPRRDTQYF
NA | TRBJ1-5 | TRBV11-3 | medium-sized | TGTGCCAGCAGCTTAAATCAGGATCAGCCCCAGCATTTT | CASSLNQDQPQHF
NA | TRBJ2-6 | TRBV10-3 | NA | TGTGCCATCAACGGGGACCCCCGCTCTGGGGCCAACGTCCTGACTTTC | CAINGDPRSGANVLTF
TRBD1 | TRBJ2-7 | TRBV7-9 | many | TGTGCCAGCAGCTTTGACAGGGGTGGCGAGCAGTACTTC | CASSFDRGGEQYF
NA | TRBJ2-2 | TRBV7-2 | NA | TGTGCCAGCAGCTTAGCATGGTCCCAGGCTGGATGGGAGCTGTTTTTT | CASSLAWSQAGWELFF
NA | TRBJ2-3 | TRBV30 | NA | TGTGCCTGGAGTGTAGTCGATACGCAGTATTTT | CAWSVVDTQYF
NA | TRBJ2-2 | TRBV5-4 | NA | TGTGCCAGCAGCTTCGCAGCCACCGGGGAGCTGTTTTTT | CASSFAATGELFF
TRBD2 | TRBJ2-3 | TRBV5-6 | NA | TGTGCCAGCAGCTTGGATGTAGCGGGGGAAACAGATACGCAGTATTTT | CASSLDVAGETDTQYF
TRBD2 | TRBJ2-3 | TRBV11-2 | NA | TGTGCCAGCAGCCCTAGACTAGCGGGAAAGACAGATACGCAGTATTTT | CASSPRLAGKTDTQYF
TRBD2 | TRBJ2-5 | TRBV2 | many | TGTGCCAGCAGGGCGGGGGAAGAGACCCAGTACTTC | CASRAGEETQYF
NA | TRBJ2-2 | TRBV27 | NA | TGTGCCAGCACCCCCACAGAGACCGGGGAGCTGTTTTTT | CASTPTETGELFF
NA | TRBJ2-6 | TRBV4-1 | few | TGCGCCAGCAGCCATTACAGGGATCCCGGGGCCAACGTCCTGACTTTC | CASSHYRDPGANVLTF
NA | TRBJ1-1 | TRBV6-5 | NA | TGTGCCAGCAGTTACTCGGGGGGGACTGAAGCTTTCTTT | CASSYSGGTEAFF
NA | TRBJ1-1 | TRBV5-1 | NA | TGCGCCAGCAGCTTGGAGGCAGAGCTGAACACTGAAGCTTTCTTT | CASSLEAELNTEAFF
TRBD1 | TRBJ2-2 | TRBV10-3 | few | TGTGCCATCAGTAGACAGGGCATGAACACCGGGGAGCTGTTTTTT | CAISRQGMNTGELFF
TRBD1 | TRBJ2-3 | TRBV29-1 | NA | TGCAGCGTTGACTCCGGACAGGGCACAGATACGCAGTATTTT | CSVDSGQGTDTQYF
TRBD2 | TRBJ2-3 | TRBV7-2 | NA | TGTGCCAGCAGCTTTTTCGGGGGGGCTAGCACAGATACGCAGTATTTT | CASSFFGGASTDTQYF
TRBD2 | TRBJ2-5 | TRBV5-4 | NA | TGTGCCAGCAGCCCAGACCTAGCGGGAGCGAGAGAGACCCAGTACTTC | CASSPDLAGARETQYF
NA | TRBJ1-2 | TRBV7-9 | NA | TGTGCCAGCAGCCGCCCGGGACAAAACTATGGCTACACCTTC | CASSRPGQNYGYTF
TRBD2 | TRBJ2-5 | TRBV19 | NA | TGTGCCAGTAGACCGGGACTAGCGGGGTCTTCTGAGACCCAGTACTTC | CASRPGLAGSSETQYF
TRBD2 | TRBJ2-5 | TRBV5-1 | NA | TGCGCCAGCAGCTTGTTGTCTAGCGGGGGGCCGATCCAAGAGACCCAGTACTTC | CASSLLSSGGPIQETQYF
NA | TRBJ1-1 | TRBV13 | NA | TGTGCCAGCAGCCGCTTGGCCCGAAACACTGAAGCTTTCTTT | CASSRLARNTEAFF
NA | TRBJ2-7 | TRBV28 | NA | TGTGCCAGCAGTTTCGGAGTCTACGAGCAGTACTTC | CASSFGVYEQYF
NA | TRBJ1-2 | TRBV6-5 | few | TGTGCCAGCAGACACCGGGACGGATCTTATGGCTACACCTTC | CASRHRDGSYGYTF
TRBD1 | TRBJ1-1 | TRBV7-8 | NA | TGTGCCAGCAGCGCTACCGGGACAGGGGGCTCCATGAACACTGAAGCTTTCTTT | CASSATGTGGSMNTEAFF
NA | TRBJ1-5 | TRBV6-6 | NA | TGTGCCAGCAGCCCACCCACAGGGTCAAGCAATCAGCCCCAGCATTTT | CASSPPTGSSNQPQHF
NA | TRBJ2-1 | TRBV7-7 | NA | TGTGCTAGCAGTCCTGCGGGCTCCACTTACAATGAGCAGTTCTTC | CASSPAGSTYNEQFF
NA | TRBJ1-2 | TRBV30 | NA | TGTGCCTGGAGTGTAAATGAAGGCTACACCTTC | CAWSVNEGYTF
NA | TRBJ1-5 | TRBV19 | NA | TGTGCCAGTAGTATCGCGGGGTTCTATAGCAATCAGCCCCAGCATTTT | CASSIAGFYSNQPQHF
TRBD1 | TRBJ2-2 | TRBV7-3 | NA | TGTGCCAGCATGCAGGGGGCCTCCGGGGAGCTGTTTTTT | CASMQGASGELFF
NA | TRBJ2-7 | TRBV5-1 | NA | TGCGCCAGCAGCTTAGGACAGGGAGGGGAGCAGTACTTC | CASSLGQGGEQYF
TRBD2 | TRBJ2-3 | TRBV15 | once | TGTGCCACCAGCAGAGCCGAGGCGGGGGGGCCCGGAGATACGCAGTATTTT | CATSRAEAGGPGDTQYF
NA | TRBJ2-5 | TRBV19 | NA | TGTGCCAGTAGTATATACTGGGCAGGGCAACAGCAAGAGACCCAGTACTTC | CASSIYWAGQQQETQYF